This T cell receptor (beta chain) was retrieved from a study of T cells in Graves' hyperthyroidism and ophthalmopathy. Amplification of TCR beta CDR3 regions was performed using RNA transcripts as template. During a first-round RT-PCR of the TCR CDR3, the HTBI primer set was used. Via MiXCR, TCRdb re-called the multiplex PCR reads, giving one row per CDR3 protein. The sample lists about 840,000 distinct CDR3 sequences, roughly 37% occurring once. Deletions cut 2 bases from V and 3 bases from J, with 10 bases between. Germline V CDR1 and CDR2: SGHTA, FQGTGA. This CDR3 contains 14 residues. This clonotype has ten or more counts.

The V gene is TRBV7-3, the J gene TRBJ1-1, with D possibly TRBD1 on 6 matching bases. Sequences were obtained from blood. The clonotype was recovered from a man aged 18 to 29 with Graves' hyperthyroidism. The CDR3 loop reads CASSLAGDYTEAFF. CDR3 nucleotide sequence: TGTGCCAGCAGCTTAGCAGGGGACTACACTGAAGCTTTCTTT.